This TCR beta chain was retrieved from a study of Ad26.COV2.S vaccination and SARS-CoV-2 variants. Study-wide points: The breadth of spike-specific CD8+ and CD4+ T cell responses after vaccination was reportedly substantial.

Treatment given: about 20 received Ad26.COV2.S at low or high dose, single or two shots; about 5 received placebo; per-sample allocation not given. Sampling occurred on day 63 after the first vaccine or placebo injection. Boston provided a donor who was an adult aged 18-55 years. In regard to this clone: What it binds is unknown.

V dropped 1 base and J dropped 5 bases, with 3 bases sitting between them. This CDR3 contains 13 residues. Germline CDR1 and CDR2: MNHEY and SVGEGT. Assay used: immunoSEQ multiplex PCR; TCRdb lists only in-frame clones, some missing. The top ten hold more than 2.5% of the sample, which has fewer than 300,000 clones, more than 75% seen once. This receptor was obtained from a person aged 18-65 years who received the Ad26.COV2.S COVID-19 vaccine or a placebo. The input for sequencing was peripheral blood, taken in a trial of Ad26.COV2.S vaccine versus placebo. This chain uses TRBV6-2 or TRBV6-3 with TRBJ1-6; D gene unclear. CDR3 DNA sequence: TGTGCCAGCAGTTACTACAATAATTCACCCCTCCACTTT. Translating gives CASSYYNNSPLHF.